The subject of this entry is one TCR beta chain. The source of the sample is a study of blood T cell repertoires in COVID-19. About the study: Samples representing acute and convalescent COVID-19 were sourced from the United States, Italy and Spain. In each case, the material was cDNA or gDNA derived from T cells, B-cell-depleted T cells, or PBMCs.

As processed by the authors: Using reference gene primer amplification, nucleated cell counts were estimated. The repertoire was sequenced with immunoSEQ multiplex PCR; TCRdb's copy has only in-frame clones and lacks some. The DNA gave D and trimming, while V, J and clone size come from that table. The repertoire has approximately 300,000 clones, around 87% of them found once; the top ten carry more than 2%. The CDR3 covers 14 residues. Germline V gene lookup returns CDR1 MNHNS and CDR2 SASEGT. J lost 0 bases, V lost 3 bases, and 1 base had no gene match. The receptor was derived from a man between 18 and 29 years old with active or convalescent COVID-19. The genes are TRBV6-1 and TRBJ1-1, with 7 bases matching TRBD1. Input material: peripheral blood. The CDR3 nucleotides are TGTGCCAGCAGTGAGGACAGGCTGAACACTGAAGCTTTCTTT. This sequence encodes CASSEDRLNTEAFF.